The TCR beta chain described here comes from a study of T cell responses to AZD1222 COVID-19 vaccine. Study outcomes and limitations: Without day 14 samples, only post-peak T cell repertoires were studied. Mostly white British, mostly female donors; authors suggested clonal diversity may be underestimated. Unmutated regions of variants are reportedly targeted by nearly half of spike-specific TCRs.

This CDR3 region has 14 residues. Germline CDR1 is MNHNS and CDR2 is SASEGT. V lost 1 base and J 6 bases, leaving 10 bases between the germline ends. Repertoires were generated with immunoSEQ multiplex PCR, while TCRdb's copy carries only in-frame clones and drops some. This sample has some 71,000 clones; around 83% occur once, and the top ten carry over 7.5%. Comment on this clone: Its antigen is undetermined.

The chain couples TRBV6-1 to TRBJ1-5, with D unclear. This receptor was taken from an adult in good health. Source: peripheral blood, taken on day 0 of AZD1222 vaccination. The CDR3 nucleotides are TGTGCCAGCAGTGAAGTGATTATCGGTCAGCCCCAGCATTTT. It codes for CASSEVIIGQPQHF.